These 10 T cell receptor beta chains were all obtained from the same sample, sequenced in a study of blood T cell repertoires in COVID-19 (dated by TCRdb to 2019 to 2021). Preparation of the library involved the immunoSEQ multiplex PCR assay. The table comes from immuneACCESS by way of TCRdb, which keeps in-frame sequences with V and J called. Part of the clones is missing from these tables; in studies checked, under half for an unresolved V gene and the rest for unknown reasons. Recorded for this sample are about 300,000 clones; around 86% of them occurred a single time. The ten largest make up 10% to 15% of the sample. The specimen sequenced was peripheral blood. All receptors derive from a human donor in a cohort sampled during active COVID-19.

The chain carries TRBV7-2 and TRBJ1-6; 8 nucleotides line up with TRBD1. V lost 3 bases, J lost 6 bases, and 10 bases stayed unmatched. The CDR3 extends over 17 amino acids. CDR1 is SGHTA and CDR2 is FQGNSA in the germline V gene. The CDR3 DNA reads as TGTGCCAGCAGCTTCAGGCGGACAGGGACCCGTAATTCACCCCTCCACTTT. Its protein product is CASSFRRTGTRNSPLHF.

The rearrangement uses TRBV19 and TRBJ2-2; 7 bases are shared with TRBD1. V lost 6 bases to trimming and J lost 3 bases; unmatched junction nucleotides: 4. This CDR3 spans 14 amino acids. CDR1 LNHDA and CDR2 SQIVND come from the germline V gene (reference sequence). The CDR3 DNA reads as TGTGCCAGTAGGACAGGGATTTACACCGGGGAGCTGTTTTTT. It yields the protein CASRTGIYTGELFF.

The chain carries TRBV5-5 and TRBJ1-2; the D is unclear. The V and J ends lost 2 bases and 4 bases respectively, with 6 bases between them. CDR1 is SGHKS, CDR2 YYEKEE, per germline (reference sequence). This CDR3 region has 12 residues. CDR3 coding DNA: TGTGCCAGCAGCTTTCGGGGCTATGGCTACACCTTC. This codes for CASSFRGYGYTF.

This chain joins TRBV5-1 and TRBJ1-1; tentatively, D is TRBD1 (5 bases). Trimming shortened V by 6 bases and J by 0 bases, and 9 bases separated the two germline ends. Per the germline V gene, CDR1 is SGHRS and CDR2 is YFSETQ. The CDR3 is made up of 13 amino acids. CDR3: CASKDSMNTEAFF. For the CDR3, the DNA is TGCGCCAGCAAAGACAGTATGAACACTGAAGCTTTCTTT.

The V gene is TRBV9, the J gene TRBJ2-3, with 12 positions matching TRBD2. The trim removed 5 bases at V and 0 bases at J, leaving 13 bases unmatched. The germline CDR1 and CDR2 sequences are SGDLS and YYNGEE. The CDR3 length is 19 residues. CDR3 sequence (DNA): TGTGCCAGCAGTGAGACTAGCGGGAGAGTGGAAGGTAGCACAGATACGCAGTATTTT. It translates to CASSETSGRVEGSTDTQYF.

The rearrangement uses TRBV24-1 and TRBJ1-2, with a weak D call TRBD1 (6 bases). This CDR3 is 14 amino acids long. V was shortened by 4 bases and J by 3 bases, with 11 bases between the two germline ends. The germline V gene has CDR1 KGHDR and CDR2 SFDVKD. The CDR3 protein is CATSDPTGYYGYTF. CDR3 DNA sequence: TGTGCCACCAGTGACCCTACAGGGTACTATGGCTACACCTTC.

This clone was observed once. The chain combines TRBV3-1 (or the pseudogene TRBV3-2) with TRBJ2-7; the D is unclear. The CDR3 runs 13 residues. Germline-derived CDR1 and CDR2 are LGHDT and YNNKEL (reference sequence). Deletions cut 1 base from V and 0 bases from J, with 4 bases between. CDR3 sequence (DNA): TGTGCCAGCAGCCAAGTGAGCTCCTACGAGCAGTACTTC. Protein product: CASSQVSSYEQYF.

The chain links TRBV6-5 to TRBJ2-7, with TRBD2 matching 7 bases. Unmatched junction bases numbered 4, after V lost 10 bases and J lost 1 base. Germline V lookup: CDR1 MNHEY, CDR2 SVGAGI. CDR3 size: 12 residues. The CDR3 DNA reads as TGTGCCACCTCTAGCGGTTCCTACGAGCAGTACTTC. Translated: CATSSGSYEQYF.

This clone is a singleton in its sample. The rearrangement links TRBV28 to TRBJ1-2, with D possibly TRBD1 on 5 matching bases. Trimming pared 6 bases from V and 1 base from J, leaving 9 bases between. Germline CDR1 is MDHEN and CDR2 is SYDVKM. CDR3 length equals 13 residues. The CDR3 DNA follows: TGTGCCAGCAGGCCAGGGCTTAACTATGGCTACACCTTC. Translated: CASRPGLNYGYTF.

The rearrangement links TRBV2 to TRBJ2-4; D unclear. The V gene's germline CDR1 is SNHLY and CDR2 FYNNEI. Trimming shortened V by 4 bases and J by 0 bases, and 13 bases separated the two germline ends. This CDR3 region has 16 residues. The CDR3 spells CASSVSRLLAKNIQYF. The CDR3 DNA reads as TGTGCCAGCAGTGTTTCTCGACTGTTAGCCAAAAACATTCAGTACTTC.